A single sample gave rise to the 6 T cell receptor beta chains below, sequenced in a study of T cells expressing NK-cell markers. One entry per CDR3 protein, without DNA, is what TCRdb gives after re-calling the 5' RACE reads. This sample carries approximately 440,000 distinct CDR3 sequences, with under 1.5% going to the ten biggest clones. Sequencing was performed on blood T cells: a sorted CD56 or NKG2C T cell subset, CD4+ or CD8+ T cells, or bulk PBMC T cells (not recorded which). Every receptor here comes from a woman aged 50 to 60 in good health.

The chain uses TRBV2 and TRBJ1-6. This CDR3 is 17 amino acids long. CDR1 and CDR2 from the germline V gene are SNHLY and FYNNEI. Here the CDR3 reads CASRRLFLGSRGSPLHF.

The chain has TRBV4-1 and TRBJ2-1; TCRdb indicates TRBD1, and absent DNA this call remains unverified. The CDR3 is made up of 14 amino acids. Germline CDR1 reads MGHRA; CDR2 reads YSYEKL. The CDR3 is CASSQAPGQGVVFF.

This chain uses TRBV20-1 with TRBJ2-5; TCRdb picks TRBD1, but there is no DNA to check that call. This CDR3 contains 14 residues. CDR1 is DFQATT and CDR2 is SNEGSKA in the germline V gene (reference sequence). The CDR3 loop reads CSATISREWETQYF.

This chain connects TRBV18 to TRBJ2-1; there is no DNA to check the TCRdb D call of TRBD2. This CDR3 is built from 19 residues. Germline assignment: CDR1 KGHSH and CDR2 LQKENI. The chain's CDR3 is CASSPGLAGETFSDNEQFF.

V is TRBV5-6 and J is TRBJ2-3; the TCRdb D gene call, TRBD1, has no DNA to confirm it. The CDR3 extends over 15 amino acids. Germline assignment: CDR1 SGHDT and CDR2 YYEEEE. The CDR3 here is CASSLGQGSPDTQYF.

This chain links TRBV10-3 with TRBJ1-1. The CDR3 loop spans 13 amino acids. The germline V gene encodes CDR1 ENHRY and CDR2 SYGVKD. CDR3 amino acids: CAISESDYTEAFF.